A selection of T cell receptor beta chains follows, all from one sample in a study of beta chain features in type 1 diabetes. Profiled with immunoSEQ multiplex PCR; TCRdb holds only in-frame clones, not every one. The sample contains hundreds of thousands of clones, around a sixth of which appear only once. Sequencing used naive CD4+ T cells from blood. These receptors all come from a man between 18 and 29 years old in good health. The CDR3 runs from the conserved cysteine through the conserved F or W. The order of the fields is V gene, D gene, clone size, J gene, CDR3 DNA, CDR3 protein. D genes are given only for firm matches. Size is omitted from some rows. Given values are once, few, many or a class for expanded clones.

V gene: TRBV4-2
D gene: NA
clone size: few
J gene: TRBJ1-4
CDR3 DNA: TGTGCCAGCAGCCAAAAGACCCCGTTGGCTAATGAAAAACTGTTTTTT
CDR3 protein: CASSQKTPLANEKLFF

V gene: TRBV7-2
D gene: NA
clone size: few
J gene: TRBJ2-3
CDR3 DNA: TGTGCCAGCAGCACATCCGAGGGCAGGGTGGTTACGCAGTATTTT
CDR3 protein: CASSTSEGRVVTQYF

V gene: TRBV29-1
D gene: TRBD1
clone size: NA
J gene: TRBJ1-2
CDR3 DNA: TGCAGCTCTGCGACAGGGAAAAGTTATGGCTACACCTTC
CDR3 protein: CSSATGKSYGYTF

V gene: TRBV4-3
D gene: TRBD1
clone size: NA
J gene: TRBJ2-5
CDR3 DNA: TGCGCCAGCAGCCAAGGAACAGGGGCCTTTGGGGAGACCCAGTACTTC
CDR3 protein: CASSQGTGAFGETQYF

V gene: TRBV7-9
D gene: NA
clone size: few
J gene: TRBJ2-2
CDR3 DNA: TGTGCCAGCAGCTCCCCACCGGGGGTTTCTTACACCGGGGAGCTGTTTTTT
CDR3 protein: CASSSPPGVSYTGELFF

V gene: TRBV6-6
D gene: TRBD2
clone size: few
J gene: TRBJ2-7
CDR3 DNA: TGTGCCAGCAGTTACTCGCGGGAGGGCGCCTACGAGCAGTACTTC
CDR3 protein: CASSYSREGAYEQYF

V gene: TRBV10-3
D gene: NA
clone size: few
J gene: TRBJ1-1
CDR3 DNA: TGTGCCATCAGTGGAGGGGACTACCTGGAAGCTTTCTTT
CDR3 protein: CAISGGDYLEAFF

V gene: TRBV7-3
D gene: TRBD2
clone size: NA
J gene: TRBJ2-3
CDR3 DNA: TGTGCCAGCAGCTTAACTAGCGGGGGGGCCGCAGATACGCAGTATTTT
CDR3 protein: CASSLTSGGAADTQYF

V gene: TRBV18
D gene: TRBD1
clone size: NA
J gene: TRBJ2-6
CDR3 DNA: TGTGCCAGCTCACCTTCCCAGACAGGGTCTGGGGCCAACGTCCTGACTTTC
CDR3 protein: CASSPSQTGSGANVLTF

V gene: TRBV18
D gene: NA
clone size: NA
J gene: TRBJ1-1
CDR3 DNA: TGTGCCAGCTCACTAGAATTCGACACTGAAGCTTTCTTT
CDR3 protein: CASSLEFDTEAFF

V gene: TRBV6-1
D gene: NA
clone size: NA
J gene: TRBJ2-6
CDR3 DNA: TGTGCCAGCAGTGAGGGGTCGTTGGGGCTCTCTGGGGCCAACGTCCTGACTTTC
CDR3 protein: CASSEGSLGLSGANVLTF

V gene: TRBV28
D gene: TRBD1
clone size: few
J gene: TRBJ1-2
CDR3 DNA: TGTGCCAGCAGCCGCCGGGACAGGGGGCCTTGGAACTATGGCTACACCTTC
CDR3 protein: CASSRRDRGPWNYGYTF

V gene: TRBV5-1
D gene: NA
clone size: NA
J gene: TRBJ2-5
CDR3 DNA: TGCGCCAGCAGCGCTCCCCTCAGGGGCGGGGAGACCCAGTACTTC
CDR3 protein: CASSAPLRGGETQYF

V gene: TRBV5-1
D gene: TRBD1
clone size: NA
J gene: TRBJ2-7
CDR3 DNA: TGCGCCAGCAGGGTTGGACAGGCCTACGAGCAGTACTTC
CDR3 protein: CASRVGQAYEQYF

V gene: TRBV4-1
D gene: NA
clone size: NA
J gene: TRBJ2-7
CDR3 DNA: TGCGCCAGCAGCCGAGGGCTAGCCTCCTACGAGCAGTACTTC
CDR3 protein: CASSRGLASYEQYF

V gene: TRBV5-6
D gene: NA
clone size: NA
J gene: TRBJ2-1
CDR3 DNA: TGTGCCAGCAGCCGACCCAGCAGGCTCTACAATGAGCAGTTCTTC
CDR3 protein: CASSRPSRLYNEQFF

V gene: TRBV20-1
D gene: NA
clone size: few
J gene: TRBJ2-4
CDR3 DNA: TGCAGTGGCGAGCAGGGAAACATTCAGTACTTC
CDR3 protein: CSGEQGNIQYF

V gene: TRBV18
D gene: NA
clone size: NA
J gene: TRBJ1-5
CDR3 DNA: TGTGCCAGCTCACCAAGGGATCAGCCCCAGCATTTT
CDR3 protein: CASSPRDQPQHF

V gene: TRBV18
D gene: TRBD1
clone size: few
J gene: TRBJ2-7
CDR3 DNA: TGTGCCAGCTCAAAGTCTGCCGGGACAGGTACCTACGAGCAGTACTTC
CDR3 protein: CASSKSAGTGTYEQYF